This is a list of T cell receptor beta chains from one sample in a study of blood T cell repertoires in COVID-19. Repertoires were generated with immunoSEQ multiplex PCR, while TCRdb's copy carries only in-frame clones and drops some. Of roughly 4,000 clones listed, around 90% are singletons. The sequenced sample was peripheral blood. These receptors were collected from a woman aged 70-85 years with active COVID-19. CDR3s include the opening cysteine and the closing phenylalanine or tryptophan. Fields, in order: V gene, clone size, D gene, J gene, CDR3 protein, CDR3 DNA. A D gene is named only where the DNA matches it firmly. Clone size is stated in some rows and not others, as once, few, many or a class when expanded.

V gene: TRBV2
clone size: once
D gene: .
J gene: TRBJ2-5
CDR3 protein: CASSRGYQETQYF
CDR3 DNA: TGTGCCAGCAGCCGGGGGTACCAAGAGACCCAGTACTTC

V gene: TRBV7-2
clone size: few
D gene: TRBD2
J gene: TRBJ2-1
CDR3 protein: CASSLGPSGYNEQFF
CDR3 DNA: TGTGCCAGCAGCTTAGGGCCTAGCGGTTACAATGAGCAGTTCTTC

V gene: TRBV18
clone size: .
D gene: .
J gene: TRBJ2-2
CDR3 protein: CASSTGPNTGELFF
CDR3 DNA: TGTGCCAGCTCAACTGGGCCGAACACCGGGGAGCTGTTTTTT

V gene: TRBV5-1
clone size: .
D gene: TRBD1
J gene: TRBJ1-2
CDR3 protein: CASSKTGDAYGYTF
CDR3 DNA: TGCGCCAGCAGCAAAACAGGGGACGCGTATGGCTACACCTTC

V gene: TRBV6-1
clone size: .
D gene: TRBD2
J gene: TRBJ2-1
CDR3 protein: CASSDLATSGFLKQFF
CDR3 DNA: TGTGCCAGCAGTGACTTGGCAACTAGCGGGTTCTTAAAGCAGTTCTTC

V gene: TRBV4-2
clone size: .
D gene: TRBD2
J gene: TRBJ2-3
CDR3 protein: CASSQATSGGIDTQYF
CDR3 DNA: TGTGCCAGCAGCCAAGCAACTAGCGGGGGTATAGATACGCAGTATTTT

V gene: TRBV5-6
clone size: .
D gene: .
J gene: TRBJ2-7
CDR3 protein: CASRAQDSYEQYF
CDR3 DNA: TGTGCCAGCAGAGCCCAGGACTCCTACGAGCAGTACTTC

V gene: TRBV18
clone size: .
D gene: TRBD2
J gene: TRBJ2-6
CDR3 protein: CASSPGGRGSGANVLTF
CDR3 DNA: TGTGCCAGCTCACCAGGAGGGAGGGGCTCTGGGGCCAACGTCCTGACTTTC

V gene: TRBV4-1
clone size: .
D gene: TRBD2
J gene: TRBJ2-2
CDR3 protein: CASSWRGSGGTGELFF
CDR3 DNA: TGCGCCAGCAGCTGGCGGGGTAGCGGGGGCACCGGGGAGCTGTTTTTT

V gene: TRBV24-1
clone size: once
D gene: TRBD1
J gene: TRBJ2-5
CDR3 protein: CATASGTGGGETQYF
CDR3 DNA: TGTGCCACCGCATCTGGGACAGGGGGCGGGGAGACCCAGTACTTC

V gene: TRBV9
clone size: .
D gene: .
J gene: TRBJ1-2
CDR3 protein: CASSAQVWQGPPGYTF
CDR3 DNA: TGTGCCAGCAGCGCCCAGGTTTGGCAGGGGCCCCCTGGCTACACCTTC

V gene: TRBV19
clone size: once
D gene: TRBD1
J gene: TRBJ1-1
CDR3 protein: CASSNRQGLEAFF
CDR3 DNA: TGTGCCAGTAGTAATAGACAGGGATTAGAAGCTTTCTTT

V gene: TRBV10-3
clone size: few
D gene: .
J gene: TRBJ1-5
CDR3 protein: CAISESGADQPQHF
CDR3 DNA: TGTGCCATCAGTGAGTCAGGGGCTGATCAGCCCCAGCATTTT

V gene: TRBV19
clone size: .
D gene: TRBD1
J gene: TRBJ2-2
CDR3 protein: CASIRDRGRGELFF
CDR3 DNA: TGTGCCAGTATCAGGGACAGGGGGCGCGGGGAGCTGTTTTTT

V gene: TRBV10-1
clone size: .
D gene: .
J gene: TRBJ2-5
CDR3 protein: CASSESTAGGETQYF
CDR3 DNA: TGCGCCAGCAGTGAGTCTACTGCGGGTGGAGAGACCCAGTACTTC

V gene: TRBV18
clone size: .
D gene: TRBD1
J gene: TRBJ2-2
CDR3 protein: CASSQKQGASGELFF
CDR3 DNA: TGTGCCAGCTCACAGAAACAGGGGGCGTCAGGGGAGCTGTTTTTT

V gene: TRBV9
clone size: .
D gene: TRBD1
J gene: TRBJ1-2
CDR3 protein: CASSVEGQGKGYGYTF
CDR3 DNA: TGTGCCAGCAGCGTAGAGGGACAGGGAAAGGGCTATGGCTACACCTTC

V gene: TRBV30
clone size: .
D gene: TRBD1
J gene: TRBJ1-3
CDR3 protein: CAWGQGALGNTIYF
CDR3 DNA: TGTGCCTGGGGACAGGGGGCGCTGGGAAACACCATATATTTT

V gene: TRBV19
clone size: .
D gene: TRBD1
J gene: TRBJ1-1
CDR3 protein: CASSRYQGDRRVNTEAFF
CDR3 DNA: TGTGCCAGTAGTAGGTACCAGGGGGACCGCAGAGTGAACACTGAAGCTTTCTTT

V gene: TRBV5-6
clone size: .
D gene: .
J gene: TRBJ2-7
CDR3 protein: CASSLSPLRSYEQYF
CDR3 DNA: TGTGCCAGCAGCTTGAGTCCACTCCGCTCCTACGAGCAGTACTTC

V gene: TRBV12-1
clone size: .
D gene: .
J gene: TRBJ2-5
CDR3 protein: CARYRVGETQYF
CDR3 DNA: TGTGCCAGATACAGGGTCGGAGAGACCCAGTACTTC

V gene: TRBV10-3
clone size: .
D gene: TRBD1
J gene: TRBJ1-4
CDR3 protein: CAISTGATNEKLFF
CDR3 DNA: TGTGCCATCAGTACAGGGGCAACTAATGAAAAACTGTTTTTT

V gene: TRBV29-1
clone size: .
D gene: .
J gene: TRBJ1-1
CDR3 protein: CSVAGGATNTEAFF
CDR3 DNA: TGCAGCGTTGCGGGGGGGGCGACGAACACTGAAGCTTTCTTT

V gene: TRBV6-2/TRBV6-3
clone size: few
D gene: TRBD1
J gene: TRBJ1-1
CDR3 protein: CASSWGQGATEAFF
CDR3 DNA: TGTGCCAGCAGTTGGGGCCAGGGGGCCACTGAAGCTTTCTTT

V gene: TRBV13
clone size: .
D gene: .
J gene: TRBJ2-7
CDR3 protein: CASSRLRGRDEQYF
CDR3 DNA: TGTGCCAGCAGCCGCCTCAGGGGAAGGGACGAGCAGTACTTC

V gene: TRBV6-2/TRBV6-3
clone size: few
D gene: TRBD1
J gene: TRBJ1-2
CDR3 protein: CASSYRGTGGSVYGYTF
CDR3 DNA: TGTGCCAGCAGTTACCGCGGGACAGGGGGCTCGGTCTATGGCTACACCTTC

V gene: TRBV18
clone size: .
D gene: TRBD1
J gene: TRBJ1-4
CDR3 protein: CASSPRRGDRGGEKLFF
CDR3 DNA: TGTGCCAGCTCACCACGCAGGGGGGACAGGGGAGGCGAAAAACTGTTTTTT

V gene: TRBV19
clone size: .
D gene: TRBD1
J gene: TRBJ1-1
CDR3 protein: CASSWGRGRGTEAFF
CDR3 DNA: TGTGCCAGTAGTTGGGGCAGGGGGCGCGGCACTGAAGCTTTCTTT

V gene: TRBV30
clone size: .
D gene: TRBD1
J gene: TRBJ2-1
CDR3 protein: CAWNRGAQDEQFF
CDR3 DNA: TGTGCCTGGAACAGGGGGGCCCAGGATGAGCAGTTCTTC

V gene: TRBV5-1
clone size: .
D gene: TRBD1
J gene: TRBJ1-2
CDR3 protein: CASSPGGINYGYTF
CDR3 DNA: TGCGCCAGCAGCCCAGGGGGCATTAACTATGGCTACACCTTC

V gene: TRBV4-3
clone size: .
D gene: TRBD1
J gene: TRBJ1-6
CDR3 protein: CASSQSRGPTGLPLHF
CDR3 DNA: TGCGCCAGCAGCCAAAGTAGGGGGCCCACGGGACTACCCCTCCACTTT

V gene: TRBV11-2
clone size: .
D gene: TRBD1
J gene: TRBJ2-3
CDR3 protein: CASSENRDRITDTQYF
CDR3 DNA: TGTGCCAGCAGCGAAAACCGGGACAGGATCACAGATACGCAGTATTTT

V gene: TRBV7-3
clone size: .
D gene: TRBD2
J gene: TRBJ2-1
CDR3 protein: CASSLAGGLDNEQFF
CDR3 DNA: TGTGCCAGCAGCTTAGCGGGGGGCCTCGACAATGAGCAGTTCTTC

V gene: TRBV4-1
clone size: .
D gene: TRBD1
J gene: TRBJ2-7
CDR3 protein: CASSRDRQGSYEQYF
CDR3 DNA: TGCGCCAGCAGCCGCGACCGACAGGGTTCCTACGAGCAGTACTTC

V gene: TRBV12-5
clone size: once
D gene: TRBD1
J gene: TRBJ1-1
CDR3 protein: CASGSEQGAGAEAFF
CDR3 DNA: TGTGCTAGTGGCTCCGAACAGGGGGCGGGGGCTGAAGCTTTCTTT

V gene: TRBV7-9
clone size: .
D gene: TRBD1
J gene: TRBJ1-4
CDR3 protein: CASSSSGTGGEENEKLFF
CDR3 DNA: TGTGCCAGCAGCTCATCCGGGACAGGGGGCGAAGAGAATGAAAAACTGTTTTTT